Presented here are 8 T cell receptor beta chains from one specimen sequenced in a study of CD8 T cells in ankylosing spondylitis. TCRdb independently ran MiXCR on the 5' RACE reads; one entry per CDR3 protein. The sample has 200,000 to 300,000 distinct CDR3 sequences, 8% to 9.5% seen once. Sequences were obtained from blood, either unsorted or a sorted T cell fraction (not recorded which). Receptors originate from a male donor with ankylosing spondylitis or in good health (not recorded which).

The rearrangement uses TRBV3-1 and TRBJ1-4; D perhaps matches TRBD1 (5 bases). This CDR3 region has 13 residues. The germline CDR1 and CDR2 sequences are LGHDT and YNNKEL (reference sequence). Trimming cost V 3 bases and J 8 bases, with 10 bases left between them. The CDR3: CASSQGHREKLFF. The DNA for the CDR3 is TGTGCCAGCAGCCAGGGGCACAGAGAAAAACTGTTTTTT.

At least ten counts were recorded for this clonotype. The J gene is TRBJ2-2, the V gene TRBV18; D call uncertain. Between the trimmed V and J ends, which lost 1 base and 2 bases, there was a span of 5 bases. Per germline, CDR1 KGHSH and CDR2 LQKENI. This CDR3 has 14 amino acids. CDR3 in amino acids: CASSPRRNTGELFF. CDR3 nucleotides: TGTGCCAGCTCACCACGGCGTAACACCGGGGAGCTGTTTTTT.

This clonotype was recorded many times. The CDR3 nucleotides read TGTGCCAGCAGTCTAACCATGGCACTCACCGGGGAGCTGTTTTTT. Translating it yields CASSLTMALTGELFF. The chain uses TRBV6-1 and TRBJ2-2; D gene ambiguous. Germline CDR1 is MNHNS and CDR2 is SASEGT. The CDR3 spans 15 residues. V shed 5 bases and J shed 4 bases, with 14 bases lying between them.

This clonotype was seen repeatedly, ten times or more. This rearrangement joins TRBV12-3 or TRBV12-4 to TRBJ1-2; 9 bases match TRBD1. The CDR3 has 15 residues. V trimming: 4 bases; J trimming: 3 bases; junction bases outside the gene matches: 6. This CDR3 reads CASSSSGTGYYGYTF. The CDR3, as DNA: TGTGCCAGCAGTTCCTCCGGGACAGGGTACTATGGCTACACCTTC.

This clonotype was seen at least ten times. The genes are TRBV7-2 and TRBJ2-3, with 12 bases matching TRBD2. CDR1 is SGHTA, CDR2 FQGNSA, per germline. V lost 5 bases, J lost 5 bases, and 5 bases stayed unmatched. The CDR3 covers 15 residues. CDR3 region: CASSLSGLAGDTQYF. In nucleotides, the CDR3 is TGTGCCAGCAGCCTCTCGGGACTAGCGGGAGATACGCAGTATTTT. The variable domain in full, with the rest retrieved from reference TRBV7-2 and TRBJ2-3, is GAGVSQSPSNKVTEKGKDVELRCDPISGHTALYWYRQSLGQGLEFLIYFQGNSAPDKSGLPSDRFSAERTGGSVSTLTIQRTQQEDSAVYLCASSLSGLAGDTQYFGPGTRLTVL.

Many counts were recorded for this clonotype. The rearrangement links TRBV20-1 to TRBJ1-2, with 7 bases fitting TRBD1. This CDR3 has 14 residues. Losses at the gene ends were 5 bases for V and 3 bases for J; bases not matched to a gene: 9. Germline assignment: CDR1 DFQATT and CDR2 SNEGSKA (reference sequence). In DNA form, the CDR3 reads TGCAGTGCTTACTCGCCCGGGACAGACTATGGCTACACCTTC. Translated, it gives CSAYSPGTDYGYTF.

In DNA, the CDR3 is TGTGCCAGCAGCTTGAGGACGGTTGTTTTGCCCCCAAACATTCAGTACTTC. Amino acid sequence: CASSLRTVVLPPNIQYF. The V gene is TRBV5-5, the J gene TRBJ2-4; D is uncertain. The length of the CDR3 is 17 residues. Germline V gene lookup returns CDR1 SGHKS and CDR2 YYEKEE (reference sequence). The V end was cut by 1 base, the J end by 6 bases, with 20 bases between.

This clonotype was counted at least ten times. CDR3 DNA sequence: TGCGCCAGCAGCGCCGGTACAGGAGAGGGCTACACCTTC. Its translation is CASSAGTGEGYTF. The gene calls are TRBV5-1 and TRBJ1-2, with D perhaps matching TRBD1 (5 bases). Germline CDR1 is SGHRS and CDR2 is YFSETQ. This CDR3 spans 13 amino acids. Trimming removed 4 bases from V and 8 bases from J, with 15 bases in between. Full variable domain (rest looked up from reference TRBV5-1 and TRBJ1-2): KAGVTQTPRYLIKTRGQQVTLSCSPISGHRSVSWYQQTPGQGLQFLFEYFSETQRNKGNFPGRFSGRQFSNSRSEMNVSTLELGDSALYLCASSAGTGEGYTFGSGTRLTVV.